The 12 T cell receptor beta chains in this list originate from one sample, sequenced in a study of read filtering for tumor transcriptome and immune sequencing (dated by TCRdb to the early 2020s). These reads were obtained on an Illumina HiSeq 4000. The Immunoverse kit was used to build TCR libraries from roughly 0.4 ug RNA, with molecular barcoded adaptors covering alpha/delta and beta/gamma chains. TCRdb cleaned the public reads at Q25 with fastp, built clones with MiXCR and kept in-frame beta chains. When rows share a CDR3 protein, they turn into one entry using the most common DNA and genes. The sample table lists 60,000 to 75,000 distinct CDR3 sequences, around a fifth of them with a count of one. Roughly a tenth of the sample is in the top ten clones. Sequenced sample: a population of CD138-negative cells sorted from bone marrow. The cell subset or site label, as the study defines it: bone marrow mononuclear cells depleted of CD138+ plasma/myeloma cells by negative magnetic selection. Source of these receptors: a donor aged 40 or older with multiple myeloma.

In its sample, this clonotype was seen many times. The chain links TRBV7-3 to TRBJ1-1; D not resolved. The CDR3 length is 13 residues. Germline loops: CDR1 SGHTA, CDR2 FQGTGA. Trimming stripped 4 bases from V and 5 bases from J, with 11 bases between. This CDR3 reads CASSSSGGTEAFF. CDR3 bases: TGTGCCAGCAGCTCTTCGGGAGGGACTGAAGCTTTCTTT.

In the case of this clonotype: One base away lies a much larger clone, so this may be a sequencing read error. This chain uses TRBV20-1 with TRBJ1-2; D gene ambiguous. The length of the CDR3 is 12 residues. V dropped 6 bases and J dropped 7 bases, with 15 bases sitting between them. Germline V gene sequence: CDR1 DFQATT, CDR2 SNEGSKA (reference sequence). The CDR3 loop reads CSAQSLDCGYTF. The CDR3 coding sequence is TGCAGTGCCCAGAGCCTGGATTGTGGCTACACCTTC.

About this clonotype: Just one base apart from a much larger clone, this may be a read error. The chain is built from TRBV5-5 and TRBJ2-2, with D perhaps matching TRBD2 (6 bases). The V end lost 7 bases, the J end lost 0 bases, and 16 bases lay between the germline ends. CDR3 size: 16 residues. CDR1 is SGHKS, CDR2 YYEKEE, per germline (reference sequence). CDR3 protein: CASCPRGGPNTGELFF. CDR3 DNA: TGTGCCAGCTGCCCGAGGGGAGGACCGAACACCGGGGAGCTGTTTTTT. Looking up the rest from reference TRBV5-5 and TRBJ2-2 gives the full variable domain: DAGVTQSPTHLIKTRGQQVTLRCSPISGHKSVSWYQQVLGQGPQFIFQYYEKEERGRGNFPDRFSARQFPNYSSELNVNALLLGDSALYLCASCPRGGPNTGELFFGEGSRLTVL.

This clonotype occurred many times. The chain employs TRBV20-1 and TRBJ2-1, with D possibly matching TRBD2 (6 bases). CDR3 length equals 16 residues. Germline CDR1 reads DFQATT; CDR2 reads SNEGSKA (reference sequence). V was clipped by 5 bases and J by 0 bases, with 17 bases between them. Written as DNA, the CDR3 is TGCAGTGCTGGCTCCCGGGACTCAAGCTCCTACAATGAGCAGTTCTTC. Its protein is CSAGSRDSSSYNEQFF.

This clonotype was recorded many times. The rearrangement joins TRBV4-1 to TRBJ1-1; no definite D call. Per the germline V gene, CDR1 is MGHRA and CDR2 is YSYEKL. The CDR3 extends over 17 amino acids. The V end lost 2 bases, the J end lost 1 base, and 17 bases lay between the germline ends. In nucleotides, the CDR3 is TGCGCCAGCAGCCAATGGTCAGGCGCTTCCGCGAACACTGAAGCTTTCTTT. Protein: CASSQWSGASANTEAFF.

For this clonotype: A much larger clone differs from this one at a single base, so this may be a read error. The CDR3 is CSARSGDAQYF. For the CDR3, the DNA is TGCAGTGCTAGGTCGGGGGATGCGCAGTATTTT. The genes are TRBV20-1 and TRBJ2-3; D is perhaps TRBD2 (6 bases). Germline CDR1 is DFQATT and CDR2 is SNEGSKA (reference sequence). Trimming removed 3 bases at V and 10 bases at J, with 11 bases between. CDR3 length: 11 amino acids.

This clonotype showed up many times. The rearrangement joins TRBV19 to TRBJ1-5, with TRBD1 as a possible D gene (5 bases). CDR3 length: 18 amino acids. Trimming took 5 bases from V and 0 from J, leaving 20 bases between them. The germline gives CDR1 LNHDA, CDR2 SQIVND (reference sequence). The CDR3 here is CASSGGIDGSYSNQPQHF. The CDR3 DNA is TGTGCCAGTAGTGGGGGGATCGACGGCTCCTATAGCAATCAGCCCCAGCATTTT.

This clonotype came up a few times. This may come from a read error, since a much larger clone is one base off. This likely comes from a read error, as the CDR3 has no conserved phenylalanine or tryptophan at its end. The V and J genes are TRBV12-3 or TRBV12-4 and TRBJ1-5, with D hard to call. Trimming pared 3 bases from V and 1 base from J, leaving 7 bases between. The CDR3 has 14 amino acids. The chain's CDR3 is CASSFGRSNQPQHL. The CDR3 DNA follows: TGTGCCAGCAGTTTCGGACGGAGCAATCAGCCCCAGCATCTT.

In the case of this clonotype: A read error is possible here, since a much larger clone lies one base away. The CDR3: CAISGLAGGPIQETRYF. The CDR3 region has the DNA TGTGCCATCAGCGGACTAGCGGGGGGACCCATCCAAGAGACCCGGTACTTC. The gene calls are TRBV3-1 and TRBJ2-5; 14 positions match TRBD2. The CDR3 is made up of 17 amino acids. Germline CDR1 is LGHDT and CDR2 is YNNKEL (reference sequence).

The chain employs TRBV4-1 and TRBJ2-7; weak D call: TRBD1 (5 bases). The V gene's germline CDR1 is MGHRA and CDR2 YSYEKL. V was cut by 0 bases and J by 5 bases, with 11 bases left in between. The length of the CDR3 is 14 residues. This CDR3 reads CASSQEIRRDEQYF. CDR3 bases: TGCGCCAGCAGCCAAGAAATCCGCAGGGACGAGCAGTACTTC.

As concerns this clonotype: A much larger clone is a single base away; this may be a read error. No conserved phenylalanine or tryptophan ends this CDR3, so it is likely a read error. The rearrangement links TRBV29-1 to TRBJ2-2; D not certain. This CDR3 comprises 14 residues. CDR1 is SQVTM, CDR2 ANQGSEA, per germline. The germline V and J ends were trimmed by 5 bases and 0 bases, with 10 bases remaining between them. The chain's CDR3 is CSVPARANTGELFS. For the CDR3, the DNA is TGCAGCGTTCCAGCACGGGCGAACACCGGGGAGCTGTTTTCT.

Concerning this clonotype: This may arise from a read error, as a much more abundant clone is one base away. As the CDR3 is not closed by the conserved phenylalanine or tryptophan, this likely results from a read error. V is TRBV7-8 and J is TRBJ2-3, with TRBD2 matching over 9 bases. J was trimmed by 4 bases and V by 9 bases; bases with no gene match: 5. This CDR3 spans 13 amino acids. Germline V gives CDR1 SGHVS, CDR2 FQNEAQ. The CDR3, as DNA: TGTGCCAGTGATAGCGGGGGCTCAGATACGCAGTATTTA. This codes for CASDSGGSDTQYL.